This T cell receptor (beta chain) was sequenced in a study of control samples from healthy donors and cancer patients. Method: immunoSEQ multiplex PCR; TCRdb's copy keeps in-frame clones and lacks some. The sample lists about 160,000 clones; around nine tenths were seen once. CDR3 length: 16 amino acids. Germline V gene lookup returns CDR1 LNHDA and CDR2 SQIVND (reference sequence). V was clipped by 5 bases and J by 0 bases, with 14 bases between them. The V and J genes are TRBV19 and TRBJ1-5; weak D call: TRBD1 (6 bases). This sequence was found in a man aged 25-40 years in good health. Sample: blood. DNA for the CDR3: TGTGCCAGTAGTGGAGCGGGGACACTTAGCAATCAGCCCCAGCATTTT. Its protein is CASSGAGTLSNQPQHF.